A few counts support the clone carrying this T cell receptor beta chain. Its target is not known. The source of the sample is a study of T-cell reconstitution after alpha-beta-depleted transplantation in children. Points from the study as a whole: Several hundred expanded graft clones reportedly were the source of alpha-beta T cells about two months after transplant. Some patients' high day-60 TCRbeta diversity was attributed to recipient cells surviving conditioning.

The germline gives CDR1 LGHNA, CDR2 YSLEER. This CDR3 is 17 amino acids long. V dropped 5 bases and J dropped 0 bases, with 14 bases sitting between them. Using unique molecular identifiers, the investigators prepared the TCRbeta library. MiXCR was run by TCRdb on the PCR reads, yielding one entry per CDR3 protein. The sample yields 450,000 to 550,000 distinct CDR3 sequences, roughly an eighth seen once. The V gene is TRBV4-3, the J gene TRBJ2-6; TRBD1 might be the D (5 bases). The sample consisted of PBMCs, mostly from graft donor cells, taken 180 days after TCRalphabeta/CD19-depleted stem cell transplant. The clonotype was recovered from a female patient aged 2-10 years who had a stem cell transplant for aplastic anemia, so the T cells may come from the graft donor. Here the CDR3 reads CASSSDPGFSGANVLTF. Here the CDR3 DNA reads TGCGCCAGCAGCTCCGACCCAGGGTTCTCTGGGGCCAACGTCCTGACTTTC.